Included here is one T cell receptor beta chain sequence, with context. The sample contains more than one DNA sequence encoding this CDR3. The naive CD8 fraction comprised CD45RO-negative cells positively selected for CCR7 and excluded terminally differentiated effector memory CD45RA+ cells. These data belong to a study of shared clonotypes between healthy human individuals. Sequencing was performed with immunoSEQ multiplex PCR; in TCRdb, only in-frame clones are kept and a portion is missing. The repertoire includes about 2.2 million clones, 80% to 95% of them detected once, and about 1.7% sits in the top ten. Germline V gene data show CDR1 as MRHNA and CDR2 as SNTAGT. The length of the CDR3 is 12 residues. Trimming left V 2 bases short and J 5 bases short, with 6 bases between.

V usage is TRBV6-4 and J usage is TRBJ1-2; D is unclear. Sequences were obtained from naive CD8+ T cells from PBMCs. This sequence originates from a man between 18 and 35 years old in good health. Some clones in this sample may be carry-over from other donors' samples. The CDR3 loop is CASSDPGYGYTF. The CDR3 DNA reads TGTGCCAGCAGTGACCCAGGTTATGGCTACACCTTC.